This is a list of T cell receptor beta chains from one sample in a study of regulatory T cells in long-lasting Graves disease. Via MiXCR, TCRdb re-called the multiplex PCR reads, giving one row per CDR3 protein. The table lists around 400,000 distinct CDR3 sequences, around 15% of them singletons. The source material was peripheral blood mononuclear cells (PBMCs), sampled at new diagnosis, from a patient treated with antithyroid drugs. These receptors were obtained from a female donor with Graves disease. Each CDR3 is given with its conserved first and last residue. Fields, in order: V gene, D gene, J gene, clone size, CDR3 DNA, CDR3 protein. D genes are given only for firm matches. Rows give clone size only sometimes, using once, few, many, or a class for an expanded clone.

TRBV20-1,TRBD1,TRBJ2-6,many,TGCAGTGCAGGGACAGGGGCGGCTGGGGCCAACGTCCTGACTTTC,CSAGTGAAGANVLTF
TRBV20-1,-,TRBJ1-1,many,TGCAGTGCTAGAGAGGGAGTTTTCGCTGAAGCTTTCTTT,CSAREGVFAEAFF
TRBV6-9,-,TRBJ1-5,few,TGTGCCAGCAGTTACGGGGGCCGCAATCAGCCCCAGCATTTT,CASSYGGRNQPQHF
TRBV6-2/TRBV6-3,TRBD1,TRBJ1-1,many,TGTGCCAGCAGTTCCGGGACAGGCGGGCCCCCTCCAGAAGCTTTCTTT,CASSSGTGGPPPEAFF
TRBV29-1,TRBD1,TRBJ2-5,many,TGCAGCGTTGAGGGACAGGGGGTTCTTGAGACCCAGTACTTC,CSVEGQGVLETQYF
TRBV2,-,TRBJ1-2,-,TGTGCCAGCAGTGGATCATACGCCTATGGCTACACCTTC,CASSGSYAYGYTF
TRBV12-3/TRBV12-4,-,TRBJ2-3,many,TGTGCCAGCAGTTTACGCGGAGGAGGGGATACGCAGTATTTT,CASSLRGGGDTQYF
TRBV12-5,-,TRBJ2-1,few,TGTGCTAGTAAGGAGGGAGCAAATGAGCAGTTCTTC,CASKEGANEQFF
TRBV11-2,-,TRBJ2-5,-,TGTGCCAGCACCACTAATATCGGGGGAAAAGAGACCCAGTACTTC,CASTTNIGGKETQYF
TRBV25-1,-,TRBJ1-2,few,TGTGCCAGCAGTGAGGCAGGGCGGAACTATGGCTACACCTTC,CASSEAGRNYGYTF
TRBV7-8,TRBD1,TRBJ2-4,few,TGTGCCAGCAGCATAGACAGGGCCCCCAAAAACATTCAGTACTTC,CASSIDRAPKNIQYF
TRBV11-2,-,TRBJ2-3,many,TGTGCCAGCAGCTTAGAGACCCAAAACACAGATACGCAGTATTTT,CASSLETQNTDTQYF
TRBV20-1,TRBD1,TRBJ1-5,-,TGCAGTGCTAAGGGGGCCCAGGGTGGACAGCCCCAGCATTTT,CSAKGAQGGQPQHF
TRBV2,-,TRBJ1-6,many,TGTGCCAGAGGGACCTATAATTCACCCCTCCACTTT,CARGTYNSPLHF
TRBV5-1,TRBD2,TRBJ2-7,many,TGCGCCAGCAGCTTGGATCAGCGGGAGGGCCTCGAGCAGTACTTC,CASSLDQREGLEQYF
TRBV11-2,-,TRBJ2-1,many,TGTGCCAGCAGCTTAGATCCAGCTTACAATGAGCAGTTCTTC,CASSLDPAYNEQFF
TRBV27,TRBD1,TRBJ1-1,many,TGTGCCAGCAGTTTATCAACCAGGGGGGACACTGAAGCTTTCTTT,CASSLSTRGDTEAFF